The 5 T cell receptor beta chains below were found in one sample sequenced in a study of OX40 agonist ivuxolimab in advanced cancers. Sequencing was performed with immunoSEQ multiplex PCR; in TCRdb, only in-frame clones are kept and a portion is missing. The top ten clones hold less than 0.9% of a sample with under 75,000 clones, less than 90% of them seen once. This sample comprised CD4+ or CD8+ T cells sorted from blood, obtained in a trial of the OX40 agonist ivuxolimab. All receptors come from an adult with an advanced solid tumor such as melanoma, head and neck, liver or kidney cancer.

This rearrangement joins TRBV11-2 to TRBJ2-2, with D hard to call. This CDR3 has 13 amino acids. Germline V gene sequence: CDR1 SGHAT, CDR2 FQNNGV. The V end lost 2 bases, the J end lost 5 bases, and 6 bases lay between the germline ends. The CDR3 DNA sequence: TGTGCCAGCAGCTTAAGTCAGACCGGGGAGCTGTTTTTT. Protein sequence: CASSLSQTGELFF.

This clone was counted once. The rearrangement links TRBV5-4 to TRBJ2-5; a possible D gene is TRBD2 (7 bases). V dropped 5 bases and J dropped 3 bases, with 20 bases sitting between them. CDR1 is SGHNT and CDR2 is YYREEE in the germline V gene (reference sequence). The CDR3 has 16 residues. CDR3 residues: CASSTWVGGREETQYF. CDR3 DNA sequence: TGTGCCAGCAGTACATGGGTGGGGGGGCGAGAAGAGACCCAGTACTTC.

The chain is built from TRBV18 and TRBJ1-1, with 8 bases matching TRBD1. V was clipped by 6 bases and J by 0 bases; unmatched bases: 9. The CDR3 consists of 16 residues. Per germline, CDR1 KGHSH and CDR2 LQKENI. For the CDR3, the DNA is TGTGCCAGCTCCCAATGGACAGGGACTATGAACACTGAAGCTTTCTTT. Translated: CASSQWTGTMNTEAFF.

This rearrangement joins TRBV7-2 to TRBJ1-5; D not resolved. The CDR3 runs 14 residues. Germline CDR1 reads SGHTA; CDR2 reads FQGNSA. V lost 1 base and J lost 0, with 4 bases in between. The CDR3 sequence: CASSLELSNQPQHF. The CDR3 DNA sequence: TGTGCCAGCAGCTTAGAGCTTAGCAATCAGCCCCAGCATTTT. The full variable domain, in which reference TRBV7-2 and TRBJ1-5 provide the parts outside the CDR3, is GAGVSQSPSNKVTEKGKDVELRCDPISGHTALYWYRQSLGQGLEFLIYFQGNSAPDKSGLPSDRFSAERTGGSVSTLTIQRTQQEDSAVYLCASSLELSNQPQHFGDGTRLSIL.

For the CDR3, the DNA is TGTGCCAGTTCGTTCACAGTCCAAGAGACCCAGTACTTC. Its translation is CASSFTVQETQYF. This chain joins TRBV19 and TRBJ2-5; D is unresolved. This CDR3 is 13 amino acids long. Trimming shortened V by 8 bases and J by 1 base, and 11 bases separated the two germline ends. Germline loops: CDR1 LNHDA, CDR2 SQIVND (reference sequence). The variable domain in full, with the rest retrieved from reference TRBV19 and TRBJ2-5, is DGGITQSPKYLFRKEGQNVTLSCEQNLNHDAMYWYRQDPGQGLRLIYYSQIVNDFQKGDIAEGYSVSREKKESFPLTVTSAQKNPTAFYLCASSFTVQETQYFGPGTRLLVL.